The 21 T cell receptor beta chains presented below share a single source sample, sequenced in a study of control samples from healthy donors and cancer patients. TCRdb keeps only in-frame clones here, not all; method: immunoSEQ multiplex PCR. The sample has about 61,000 clones, nearly 90% seen once. The specimen sequenced was PBMCs. The source is a man between 60 and 70 years old with colorectal cancer.

The chain joins TRBV10-3 to TRBJ1-5; possible D gene TRBD1, 5 bases. The germline gives CDR1 ENHRY, CDR2 SYGVKD. V gave up 10 bases and J gave up 4 bases, with 17 bases separating them. This CDR3 is built from 14 residues. This CDR3 is CATAGSGGNQPQHF. The CDR3 region has the DNA TGTGCCACCGCTGGGTCGGGGGGTAATCAGCCCCAGCATTTT.

This clone was seen once. The chain recombines TRBV7-7 with TRBJ2-5, with D hard to call. Germline V CDR1 and CDR2: SSHAT, FNYEAQ (reference sequence). V dropped 5 bases and J dropped 1 base, with 8 bases sitting between them. The CDR3 totals 13 residues. CDR3 nucleotide sequence: TGTGCCAGCAGCCCCAGATTCCAAGAGACCCAGTACTTC. This translates into CASSPRFQETQYF.

The chain recombines TRBV30 with TRBJ2-7, with 11 bases aligning to TRBD2. With 2 bases clipped from V and 2 bases from J, the junction kept 2 bases outside the gene matches. This CDR3 region has 14 residues. Germline CDR1 and CDR2: GTSNPN and SVGIG (reference sequence). The CDR3, as DNA: TGTGCCTGGAGTCTAGCGGGGGGACCCTACGAGCAGTACTTC. Amino acids: CAWSLAGGPYEQYF.

This clone appeared once. V and J are TRBV29-1 and TRBJ1-6, with D possibly matching TRBD1 (5 bases). Germline CDR1 SQVTM, CDR2 ANQGSEA. V lost 4 bases, J lost 7 bases, and 11 bases lay in between. This CDR3 has 13 amino acids. CDR3: CSVGRGGNSPLHF. The CDR3, as DNA: TGCAGCGTTGGGCGGGGGGGAAATTCACCCCTCCACTTT.

This chain uses TRBV5-6 with TRBJ1-2, with unresolved D. V shed 0 bases and J shed 0 bases, with 0 bases lying between them. The CDR3 totals 12 residues. Germline V CDR1 and CDR2: SGHDT, YYEEEE. The CDR3 coding sequence is TGTGCCAGCAGCTTGGCTAACTATGGCTACACCTTC. This sequence encodes CASSLANYGYTF. The whole variable domain, filled in from reference TRBV5-6 and TRBJ1-2, reads DAGVTQSPTHLIKTRGQQVTLRCSPKSGHDTVSWYQQALGQGPQFIFQYYEEEERQRGNFPDRFSGHQFPNYSSELNVNALLLGDSALYLCASSLANYGYTFGSGTRLTVV.

This clone was found a few times. This CDR3 is CASSLGQKETQYF. The CDR3 DNA reads as TGTGCCAGCAGCTTAGGACAGAAAGAGACCCAGTACTTC. The V and J genes are TRBV7-2 and TRBJ2-5, with D maybe TRBD1 (5 bases). The CDR3 is made up of 13 amino acids. Looked up from germline, CDR1 is SGHTA and CDR2 is FQGNSA. V lost 1 base to trimming and J lost 3 bases, with 6 bases between them.

This chain links TRBV15 with TRBJ1-3; D uncertain. This CDR3 comprises 15 residues. V shed 3 bases and J shed 0 bases, with 9 bases lying between them. The germline gives CDR1 LNHNV, CDR2 YYDKDF (reference sequence). The CDR3 nucleotides are TGTGCCACCAGCAGCGGATTCTACTCTGGAAACACCATATATTTT. Residues: CATSSGFYSGNTIYF. The variable domain in full, with the rest retrieved from reference TRBV15 and TRBJ1-3, is DAMVIQNPRYQVTQFGKPVTLSCSQTLNHNVMYWYQQKSSQAPKLLFHYYDKDFNNEADTPDNFQSRRPNTSFCFLDIRSPGLGDTAMYLCATSSGFYSGNTIYFGEGSWLTVV.

The chain uses TRBV28 and TRBJ1-2; perhaps TRBD1 as D (5 bases). V dropped 6 bases and J dropped 3 bases, with 11 bases sitting between them. CDR3 length: 13 residues. CDR1 is MDHEN and CDR2 is SYDVKM in the germline V gene. The CDR3 spells CASSPGGDYGYTF. In DNA, the CDR3 is TGTGCCAGCAGCCCGGGGGGAGACTATGGCTACACCTTC.

This clone has only one observation. V is TRBV15 and J is TRBJ2-1; D may be TRBD2 (6 bases). The CDR3 is 18 residues long. Trimming shortened V by 3 bases and J by 0 bases, and 18 bases separated the two germline ends. Germline lookup yields CDR1 LNHNV and CDR2 YYDKDF (reference sequence). The DNA for the CDR3 is TGTGCCACCAGCAGTCTGCGGGGAGCCCCGAGCTCCTACAATGAGCAGTTCTTC. Translated: CATSSLRGAPSSYNEQFF.

The rearrangement links TRBV7-2 to TRBJ2-5; 10 bases fit TRBD1. Trimming took 4 bases from V and 5 from J; bases not matched to a gene: 7. Germline V lookup: CDR1 SGHTA, CDR2 FQGNSA. This CDR3 spans 15 amino acids. In nucleotides, the CDR3 is TGTGCCAGCAGCTCCCGACAGGGGGCAGGGGAGACCCAGTACTTC. Protein: CASSSRQGAGETQYF.

The chain joins TRBV9 to TRBJ2-3; D is perhaps TRBD1 (7 bases). This CDR3 comprises 18 residues. V was trimmed by 0 bases and J by 6 bases, leaving 23 bases between them. Germline lookup yields CDR1 SGDLS and CDR2 YYNGEE. CDR3 sequence reads: CASSVASSGGGRYDTQYF. The CDR3 nucleotides are TGTGCCAGCAGCGTAGCGTCCTCAGGAGGGGGCAGGTATGATACGCAGTATTTT.

The chain is built from TRBV28 and TRBJ1-5; D may be TRBD1 (5 bases). Trimming removed 7 bases at V and 6 bases at J, with 22 bases between. Germline V CDR1 and CDR2: MDHEN, SYDVKM. The CDR3 extends over 16 amino acids. CDR3 DNA: TGTGCCAGCAAACGAACCCCAGCAGGGTTGGGTCAGCCCCAGCATTTT. Translated: CASKRTPAGLGQPQHF. Drawing the rest from reference TRBV28 and TRBJ1-5, the complete variable domain is DVKVTQSSRYLVKRTGEKVFLECVQDMDHENMFWYRQDPGLGLRLIYFSYDVKMKEKGDIPEGYSVSREKKERFSLILESASTNQTSMYLCASKRTPAGLGQPQHFGDGTRLSIL.

J is TRBJ1-5 and V is TRBV2; 8 positions agree with TRBD1. The V gene end was trimmed by 6 bases and the J gene end by 5 bases; junction bases not matched to a gene: 6. Germline CDR1 reads SNHLY; CDR2 reads FYNNEI. The CDR3 loop spans 14 amino acids. Here the CDR3 DNA reads TGTGCCAGCAGGGGGACAGGAGGGGATCAGCCCCAGCATTTT. It yields the protein CASRGTGGDQPQHF.

V usage is TRBV19 and J usage is TRBJ1-5; D gene unclear. V was shortened by 5 bases and J by 0 bases, with 17 bases between the two germline ends. CDR1 is LNHDA and CDR2 is SQIVND in the germline V gene (reference sequence). The length of the CDR3 is 17 residues. The CDR3 DNA reads as TGTGCCAGTAGTTGGCTAAGAGACGGTACTAGCAATCAGCCCCAGCATTTT. Its translation is CASSWLRDGTSNQPQHF.

J is TRBJ2-3 and V is TRBV23-1, with D unclear. TRBV23-1 is flagged as an ORF with uncertain function. This CDR3 is 15 amino acids long. V gave up 6 bases and J gave up 2 bases, with 15 bases separating them. CDR3 residues: CASRQTDVDTDTQYF. The CDR3 coding sequence is TGCGCCAGCAGACAGACGGACGTAGACACAGATACGCAGTATTTT.

The chain is built from TRBV19 and TRBJ1-4; D gene ambiguous. Germline-derived CDR1 and CDR2 are LNHDA and SQIVND (reference sequence). CDR3 length: 12 amino acids. V lost 6 bases and J 7 bases, leaving 9 bases between the germline ends. The CDR3 reads CASRGEAEKLFF. The CDR3 DNA reads TGTGCCAGTAGAGGCGAAGCTGAAAAACTGTTTTTT.

The CDR3 loop is CASSFRGGAKYSNQPQHF. The DNA for the CDR3 is TGTGCCAGCAGTTTCCGGGGGGGGGCCAAATATAGCAATCAGCCCCAGCATTTT. J is TRBJ1-5 and V is TRBV28; a possible D gene is TRBD1 (6 bases). This CDR3 comprises 18 residues. Trimming removed 3 bases at V and 0 bases at J, with 18 bases between. Germline CDR1 is MDHEN and CDR2 is SYDVKM.

This chain joins TRBV5-4 and TRBJ2-7; 8 bases agree with TRBD2. V lost 0 bases and J lost 1; bases outside the gene matches: 3. The CDR3 extends over 15 amino acids. Per the germline V gene, CDR1 is SGHNT and CDR2 is YYREEE (reference sequence). CDR3: CASSLGGGLSYEQYF. The CDR3 region has the DNA TGTGCCAGCAGCTTGGGCGGGGGGCTATCCTACGAGCAGTACTTC.

The rearrangement links TRBV5-1 to TRBJ1-4; D not certain. V lost 0 bases to trimming and J lost 0 bases, with 3 bases between them. CDR1 and CDR2 (germline): SGHRS, YFSETQ. This CDR3 has 14 amino acids. The CDR3 sequence is CASSLDATNEKLFF. The CDR3 DNA is TGCGCCAGCAGCTTGGACGCAACTAATGAAAAACTGTTTTTT.

This clone was picked up one time. The J gene is TRBJ2-1, the V gene TRBV6-5; 8 bases match TRBD1. The CDR3 is 15 residues long. Germline CDR1 and CDR2: MNHEY and SVGAGI. J lost 2 bases, V lost 7 bases, and 7 bases had no gene match. CDR3 region: CASMDGTGAYNEQFF. The DNA for the CDR3 is TGTGCCAGCATGGATGGGACAGGCGCCTACAATGAGCAGTTCTTC.

The chain employs TRBV28 and TRBJ2-2; the match to TRBD1 covers 11 bases. V lost 9 bases, J lost 7 bases, and 7 bases stayed unmatched. This CDR3 comprises 14 residues. Per germline, CDR1 MDHEN and CDR2 SYDVKM. The chain's CDR3 is CASTDRGQVGELFF. Written as DNA, the CDR3 is TGTGCCAGTACGGACAGGGGGCAGGTCGGGGAGCTGTTTTTT.